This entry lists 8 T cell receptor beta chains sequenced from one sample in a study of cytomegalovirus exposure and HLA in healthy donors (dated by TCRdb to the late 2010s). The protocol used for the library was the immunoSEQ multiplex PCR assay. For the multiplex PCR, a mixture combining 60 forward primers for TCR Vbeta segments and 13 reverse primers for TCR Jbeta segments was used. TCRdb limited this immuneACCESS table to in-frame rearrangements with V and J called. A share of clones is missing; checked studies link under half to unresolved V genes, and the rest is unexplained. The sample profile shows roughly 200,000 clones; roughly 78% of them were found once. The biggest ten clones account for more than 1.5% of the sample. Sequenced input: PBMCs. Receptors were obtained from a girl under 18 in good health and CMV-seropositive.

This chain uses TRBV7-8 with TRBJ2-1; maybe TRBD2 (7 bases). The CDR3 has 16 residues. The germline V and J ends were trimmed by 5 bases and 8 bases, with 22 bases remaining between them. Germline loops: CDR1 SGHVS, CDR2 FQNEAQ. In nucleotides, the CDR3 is TGTGCCAGCAGCCGTAGGGCGGGGGCTCAGTTGGATGAGCAGTTCTTC. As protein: CASSRRAGAQLDEQFF.

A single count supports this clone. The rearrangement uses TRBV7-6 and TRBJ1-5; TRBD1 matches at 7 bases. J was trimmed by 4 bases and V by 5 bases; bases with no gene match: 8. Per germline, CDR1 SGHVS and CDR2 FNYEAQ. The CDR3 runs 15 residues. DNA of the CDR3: TGTGCCAGCAGCCCCGGGACAGATACAAATCAGCCCCAGCATTTT. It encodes CASSPGTDTNQPQHF.

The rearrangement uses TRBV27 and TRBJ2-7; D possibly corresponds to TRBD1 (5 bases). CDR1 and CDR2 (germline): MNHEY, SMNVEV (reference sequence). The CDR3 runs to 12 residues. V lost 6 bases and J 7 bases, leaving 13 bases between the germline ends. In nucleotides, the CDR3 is TGTGCCAGCAGCCAGGGAAGTGGGGAGCAGTACTTC. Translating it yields CASSQGSGEQYF.

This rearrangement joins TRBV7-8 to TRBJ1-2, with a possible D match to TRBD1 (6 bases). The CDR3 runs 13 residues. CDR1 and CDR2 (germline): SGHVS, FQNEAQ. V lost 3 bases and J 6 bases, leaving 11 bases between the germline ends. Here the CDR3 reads CASSLGAGDGYTF. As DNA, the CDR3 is TGTGCCAGCAGCTTGGGGGCCGGCGATGGCTACACCTTC.

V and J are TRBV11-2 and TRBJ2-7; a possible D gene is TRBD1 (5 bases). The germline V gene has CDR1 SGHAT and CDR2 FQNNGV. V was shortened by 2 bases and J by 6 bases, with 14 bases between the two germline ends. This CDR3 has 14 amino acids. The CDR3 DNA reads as TGTGCCAGCAGCTTAATCCAGGGCCCTCCCGAGCAGTACTTC. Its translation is CASSLIQGPPEQYF.

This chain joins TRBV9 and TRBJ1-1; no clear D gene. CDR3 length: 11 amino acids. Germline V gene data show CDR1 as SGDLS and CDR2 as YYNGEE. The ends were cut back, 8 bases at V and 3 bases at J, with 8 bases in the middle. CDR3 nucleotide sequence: TGTGCCAGTCCCGGGGACACTGAAGCTTTCTTT. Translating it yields CASPGDTEAFF.

CDR3 sequence: CASSDRTGLLYF. Written as DNA, the CDR3 is TGTGCCAGCAGCGACCGGACAGGATTATTGTATTTT. V is TRBV7-9 and J is TRBJ1-3; 7 bases agree with TRBD1. V lost 5 bases to trimming and J lost 16 bases; unmatched junction nucleotides: 11. Germline V CDR1 and CDR2: SEHNR, FQNEAQ (reference sequence). This CDR3 region has 12 residues.

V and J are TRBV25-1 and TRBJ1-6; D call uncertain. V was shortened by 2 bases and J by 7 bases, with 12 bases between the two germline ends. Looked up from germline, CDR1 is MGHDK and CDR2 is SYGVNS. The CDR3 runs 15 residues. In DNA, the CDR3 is TGTGCCAGCAGTGAACTAGCGTTTGACAATTCACCCCTCCACTTT. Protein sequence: CASSELAFDNSPLHF. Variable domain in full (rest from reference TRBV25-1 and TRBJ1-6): EADIYQTPRYLVIGTGKKITLECSQTMGHDKMYWYQQDPGMELHLIHYSYGVNSTEKGDLSSESTVSRIRTEHFPLTLESARPSHTSQYLCASSELAFDNSPLHFGNGTRLTVT.